This T cell receptor beta chain was obtained from a study of regulatory T cells in long-lasting Graves disease. Regarding the study as a whole: Peripheral blood, not thyroid tissue, was the sole material studied.

Through Arm-PCR of CDR3 regions and iRepertoire HTBI primers, TCR beta libraries were built. Each CDR3 protein gets one entry after TCRdb re-called the multiplex PCR reads with MiXCR. Of roughly 400,000 distinct CDR3 sequences listed, approximately 16% are singletons. As to this clonotype: Its specificity is not known. This may stem from a read error, because a much larger clone lies one nucleotide away.

Noted time point: newly diagnosed GD, antithyroid drugs for less than 3 months. The TCR library was prepared using RNA isolated from PBMCs. These sequences were also reported in another study, on T cells in Graves' hyperthyroidism and ophthalmopathy.

The material was peripheral blood mononuclear cells (PBMCs), obtained at new diagnosis, from a patient treated with antithyroid drugs. The clonotype originates from a woman in her forties with Graves disease.

The DNA for the CDR3 is TGCAGTGCTAGTGTAGGGGGCGCGAATGAGCAGTCCTTC. This encodes CSASVGGANEQSF. The rearrangement links TRBV20-1 to TRBJ2-1; 7 nucleotides align to TRBD1. Per germline, CDR1 DFQATT and CDR2 SNEGSKA (reference sequence). This CDR3 comprises 13 residues.